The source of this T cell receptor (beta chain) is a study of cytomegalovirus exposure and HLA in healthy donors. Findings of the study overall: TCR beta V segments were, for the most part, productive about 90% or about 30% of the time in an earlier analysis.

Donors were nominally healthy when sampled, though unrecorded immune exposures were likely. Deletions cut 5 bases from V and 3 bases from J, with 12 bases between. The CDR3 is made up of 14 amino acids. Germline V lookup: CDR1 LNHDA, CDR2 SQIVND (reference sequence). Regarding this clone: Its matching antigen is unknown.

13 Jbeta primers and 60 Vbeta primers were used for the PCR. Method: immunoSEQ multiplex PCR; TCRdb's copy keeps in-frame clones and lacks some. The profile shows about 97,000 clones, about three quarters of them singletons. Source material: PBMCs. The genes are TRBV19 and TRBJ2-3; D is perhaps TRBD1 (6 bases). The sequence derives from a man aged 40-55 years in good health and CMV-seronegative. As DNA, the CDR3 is TGTGCCAGTAGTCCAGGGCAGGGGACAGATACGCAGTATTTT. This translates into CASSPGQGTDTQYF.